These T cell receptor beta chains were read from a single sample in a study of blood T cell repertoires in COVID-19. Produced via immunoSEQ multiplex PCR; TCRdb's table is partial and in-frame only. The table has approximately 380,000 clones, approximately 90% seen once. The sequencing input was PBMCs or T cells enriched from blood (not recorded which). The origin of the receptors is a woman in her 40s who had been exposed to COVID-19. Each CDR3 is given with its conserved first and last residue. D genes are given only for firm matches. Clone size, where shown, is once, few, many, or a class for clones that have expanded.

TRBJ1-1,TRBV19,NA,NA,CASSNPPRAEAFF,TGTGCCAGTAGTAACCCTCCGAGAGCTGAAGCTTTCTTT
TRBJ2-3,TRBV29-1,NA,NA,CSVEEGTKNTQYF,TGCAGCGTTGAAGAGGGGACAAAAAATACGCAGTATTTT
TRBJ1-2,TRBV7-3,NA,NA,CASSPGTFDYGYTF,TGTGCCAGCAGCCCTGGGACTTTTGACTATGGCTACACCTTC
TRBJ1-1,TRBV7-2,NA,NA,CASSTRASSEAFF,TGTGCCAGCAGCACCCGAGCGAGTTCTGAAGCTTTCTTT
TRBJ2-7,TRBV7-9,NA,NA,CASSFGPGISSYEQYF,TGTGCCAGCAGCTTTGGGCCAGGAATATCCTCCTACGAGCAGTACTTC
TRBJ1-2,TRBV9,NA,TRBD1,CASSIRGQGTGGYTF,TGTGCCAGCAGCATACGGGGACAGGGTACTGGCGGCTACACCTTC
TRBJ2-1,TRBV5-4,once,TRBD1,CASSARDRPYNEQFF,TGTGCCAGCAGCGCCCGGGACAGACCCTACAATGAGCAGTTCTTC
TRBJ2-1,TRBV9,NA,NA,CASSVEAVGGQYNEQFF,TGTGCCAGCAGCGTAGAGGCCGTGGGGGGACAGTACAATGAGCAGTTCTTC
TRBJ2-7,TRBV11-3,NA,TRBD2,CASSLLAGGPYEQYF,TGTGCCAGCAGCTTGCTAGCGGGAGGACCTTACGAGCAGTACTTC
TRBJ1-1,TRBV14,NA,NA,CASSPSPGGDANTEAFF,TGTGCCAGCAGCCCATCCCCGGGGGGGGATGCCAACACTGAAGCTTTCTTT
TRBJ1-2,TRBV29-1,NA,NA,CSVLPQGSYGYTF,TGCAGCGTTCTTCCACAGGGTTCCTATGGCTACACCTTC
TRBJ1-1,TRBV24-1,few,NA,CATESGWTEAFF,TGTGCCACCGAAAGCGGGTGGACTGAAGCTTTCTTT
TRBJ2-2,TRBV19,NA,TRBD2,CASSIGGGRLTGELFF,TGTGCCAGTAGTATAGGGGGCGGGAGGCTAACCGGGGAGCTGTTTTTT
TRBJ2-7,TRBV27,NA,NA,CASSLGRAYEQYF,TGTGCCAGCAGTTTAGGCAGGGCCTACGAGCAGTACTTC
TRBJ1-2,TRBV19,NA,NA,CASSRYGEEGYTF,TGTGCCAGTAGTCGGTACGGGGAGGAAGGCTACACCTTC
TRBJ2-7,TRBV14,NA,TRBD1,CASSPGQGISYEQYF,TGTGCCAGCAGCCCTGGACAGGGGATTTCCTACGAGCAGTACTTC
TRBJ1-1,TRBV18,NA,NA,CASSPVTVNTEAFF,TGTGCCAGCTCACCAGTTACAGTGAACACTGAAGCTTTCTTT
TRBJ2-6,TRBV2,NA,NA,CASSVSHTGANVLTF,TGTGCCAGCAGTGTCTCACATACTGGGGCCAACGTCCTGACTTTC